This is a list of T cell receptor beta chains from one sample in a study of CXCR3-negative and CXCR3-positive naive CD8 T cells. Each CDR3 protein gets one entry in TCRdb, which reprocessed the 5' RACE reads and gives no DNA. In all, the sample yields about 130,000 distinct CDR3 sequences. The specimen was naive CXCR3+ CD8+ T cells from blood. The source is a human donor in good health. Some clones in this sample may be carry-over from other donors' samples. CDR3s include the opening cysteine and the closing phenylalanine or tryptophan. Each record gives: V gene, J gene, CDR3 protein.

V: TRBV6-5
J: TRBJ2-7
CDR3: CASTSVGGAGEQYF

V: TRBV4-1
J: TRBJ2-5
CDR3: CASSQLDGGQETQYF

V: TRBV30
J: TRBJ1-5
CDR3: CAWRVRQGNQPQHF

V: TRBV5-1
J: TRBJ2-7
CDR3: CASSLAWGPLYEQYF

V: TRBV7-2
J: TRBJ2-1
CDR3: CASSHRGLNEQFF

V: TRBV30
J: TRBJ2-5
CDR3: CAWSVPLGQGAGETQYF

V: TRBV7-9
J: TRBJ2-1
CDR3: CASSPNAGTRRGYEQFF

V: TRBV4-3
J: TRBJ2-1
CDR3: CASSQDRLAGGEDEQFF

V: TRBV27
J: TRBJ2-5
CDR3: CASSLLGGAGETQYF

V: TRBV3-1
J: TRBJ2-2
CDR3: CASSQEFRAGELFF

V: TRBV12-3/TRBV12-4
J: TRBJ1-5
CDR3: CASSDAGLSQPQHF

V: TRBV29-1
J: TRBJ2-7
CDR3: CSVSGQGATEQYF

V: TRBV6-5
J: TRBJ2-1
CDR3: CASSKSGDSYNEQFF

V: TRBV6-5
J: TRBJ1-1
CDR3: CASTLTEYDTEAFF

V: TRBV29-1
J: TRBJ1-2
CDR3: CSVEEGAQVRYGYTF

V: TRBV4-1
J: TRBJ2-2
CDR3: CASSPLAGGIAGELFF

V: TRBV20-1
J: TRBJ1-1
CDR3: CSARGQGSLYWTEAFF

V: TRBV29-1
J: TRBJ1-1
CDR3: CSVWGQGWAEAFF

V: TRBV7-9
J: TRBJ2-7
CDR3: CASSFSGSDEQYF

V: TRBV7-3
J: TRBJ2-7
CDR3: CASSLGDSYEQYF

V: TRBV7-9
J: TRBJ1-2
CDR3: CASSRLPGDNTNYGYTF

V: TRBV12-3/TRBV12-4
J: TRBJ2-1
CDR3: CASSFVLGGLEIEQFF

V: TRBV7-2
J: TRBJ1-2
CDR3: CASSSGGTVDGYTF

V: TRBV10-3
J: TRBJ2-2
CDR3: CATGPGFEAGELFF

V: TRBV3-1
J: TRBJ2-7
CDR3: CASSQEHSHYEQYF

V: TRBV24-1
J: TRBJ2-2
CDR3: CATSEGGNTGELFF

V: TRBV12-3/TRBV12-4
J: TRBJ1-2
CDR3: CASRTGTEDGYTF

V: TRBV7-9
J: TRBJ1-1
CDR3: CASSFRGQTEAFF

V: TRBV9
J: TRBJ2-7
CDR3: CASSVEGAGWTYEQYF

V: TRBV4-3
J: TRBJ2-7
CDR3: CASSPSVEAHYEQYF

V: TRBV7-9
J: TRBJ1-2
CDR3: CASSLSPGQGAIGYTF

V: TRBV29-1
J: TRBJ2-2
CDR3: CSVEGQGRDTGELFF

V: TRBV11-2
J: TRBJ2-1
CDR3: CASSLPPEGRTRHNEQFF

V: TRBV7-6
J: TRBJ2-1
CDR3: CASSQTSGSSYNEQFF

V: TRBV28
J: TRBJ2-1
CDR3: CASNTGGRGPYNEQFF

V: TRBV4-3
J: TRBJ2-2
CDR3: CASSQASAPGGDHRNTGELFF

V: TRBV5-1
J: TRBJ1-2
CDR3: CASSLEQGAYGYTF